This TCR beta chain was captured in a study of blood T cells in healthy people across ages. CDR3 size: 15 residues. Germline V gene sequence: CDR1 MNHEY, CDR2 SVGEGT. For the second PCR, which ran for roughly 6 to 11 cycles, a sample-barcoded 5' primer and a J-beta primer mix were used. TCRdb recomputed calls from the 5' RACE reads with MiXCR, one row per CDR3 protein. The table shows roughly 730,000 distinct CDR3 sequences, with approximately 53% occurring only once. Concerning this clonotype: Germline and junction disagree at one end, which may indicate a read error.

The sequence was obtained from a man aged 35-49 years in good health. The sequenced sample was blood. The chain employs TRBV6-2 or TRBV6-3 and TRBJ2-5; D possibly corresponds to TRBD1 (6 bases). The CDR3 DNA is TGTACCAGCAGTTACTCGAGCCGCTTGACAGGAGAGCAGTACTTC. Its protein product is CTSSYSSRLTGEQYF.